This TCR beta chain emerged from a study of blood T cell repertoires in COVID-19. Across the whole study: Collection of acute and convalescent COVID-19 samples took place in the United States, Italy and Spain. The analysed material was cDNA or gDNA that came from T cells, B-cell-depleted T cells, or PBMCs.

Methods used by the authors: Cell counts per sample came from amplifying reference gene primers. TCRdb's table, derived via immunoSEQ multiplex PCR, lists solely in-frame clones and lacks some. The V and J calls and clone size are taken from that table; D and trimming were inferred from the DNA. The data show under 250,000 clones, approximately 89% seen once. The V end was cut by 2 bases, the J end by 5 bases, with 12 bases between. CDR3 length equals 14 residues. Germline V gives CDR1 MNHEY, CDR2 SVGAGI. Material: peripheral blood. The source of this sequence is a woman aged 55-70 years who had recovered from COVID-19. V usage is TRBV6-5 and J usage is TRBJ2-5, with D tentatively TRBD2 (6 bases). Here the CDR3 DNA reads TGTGCCAGCAGTTACCGGGACTCGAGGGAGACCCAGTACTTC. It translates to CASSYRDSRETQYF.